The 19 T cell receptor beta chains given below trace back to one sample, sequenced in a study of shared clonotypes between healthy human individuals. Clones were read by immunoSEQ multiplex PCR, and TCRdb kept only the in-frame ones, dropping some. This table holds around 500,000 clones, 70% to 85% found once. Source material: PBMCs. The receptors come from a woman between 40 and 50 years old in good health. Some clones in this sample may be carry-over from other donors' samples.

The CDR3 here is CASSPGTVVGQPQHF. In DNA form, the CDR3 reads TGTGCCAGCAGTCCCGGGACAGTCGTGGGGCAGCCCCAGCATTTT. The rearrangement links TRBV28 to TRBJ1-5; 7 bases are shared with TRBD1. The V and J ends lost 5 bases and 7 bases, in that order; junction bases with no gene match: 11. The CDR3 consists of 15 residues. The V gene's germline CDR1 is MDHEN and CDR2 SYDVKM.

In regard to this clone: A much bigger clone sits one base away, suggesting this may be a read error. This sample also contains other DNA sequences that code for the same CDR3. The V gene is TRBV25-1, the J gene TRBJ2-2; tentative D call: TRBD1 (5 bases). The CDR3 has 13 residues. Per germline, CDR1 MGHDK and CDR2 SYGVNS. The CDR3 DNA follows: TGTGCTAGCAGTGACAGAAACACCGGGGAGCTGTTTTTT. Amino acid sequence: CASSDRNTGELFF.

This rearrangement joins TRBV4-1 to TRBJ1-2; D unclear. The V gene's germline CDR1 is MGHRA and CDR2 YSYEKL. CDR3 length: 16 residues. V was clipped by 0 bases and J by 6 bases, with 17 bases between them. Here the CDR3 DNA reads TGCGCCAGCAGCCAAGATTTCACATCCAAGTTCGATGGCTACACCTTC. Encoded protein: CASSQDFTSKFDGYTF.

V and J are TRBV19 and TRBJ2-5; TRBD2 is a possible D gene (5 bases). CDR3 size: 17 residues. V lost 10 bases and J 0 bases, leaving 24 bases between the germline ends. The germline V gene has CDR1 LNHDA and CDR2 SQIVND (reference sequence). The CDR3 region is CATPIASGSTYQETQYF. CDR3 DNA: TGTGCCACCCCCATCGCGTCGGGGTCCACGTACCAAGAGACCCAGTACTTC.

The CDR3 loop is CSASTGGYNEQFF. The CDR3 bases are TGCAGCGCATCGACAGGGGGCTACAATGAGCAGTTCTTC. V is TRBV29-1 and J is TRBJ2-1; TRBD1 aligns across 9 bases. Germline assignment: CDR1 SQVTM and CDR2 ANQGSEA. The CDR3 sequence is 13 residues long. V lost 7 bases and J lost 3; bases outside the gene matches: 4.

This clone came up once. Only one base separates this from a far larger clonotype, so it likely reflects a read error. Likely a read error: the CDR3 ends without its conserved phenylalanine or tryptophan. This chain uses TRBV7-8 with TRBJ1-1, with 8 nucleotides matching TRBD1. The germline V gene has CDR1 SGHVS and CDR2 FQNEAQ. The junction had 8 bases not matched to a gene; V was cut back by 7 bases and J by 7 bases. The CDR3 covers 13 residues. The chain's CDR3 is CASNDRGKNEAFS. The CDR3 DNA follows: TGTGCCAGCAACGACAGGGGTAAGAATGAAGCTTTCTCT.

In nucleotides, the CDR3 is TGTGCCACCAGCAGATCCCCGGAGGGGGGTCAGCCCCAGCATTTT. It is translated as CATSRSPEGGQPQHF. The chain carries TRBV15 and TRBJ1-5, with a tentative D call TRBD1 (6 bases). Trimming pared 2 bases from V and 6 bases from J, leaving 14 bases between. This CDR3 is 15 amino acids long. Germline values: CDR1 LNHNV, CDR2 YYDKDF (reference sequence).

CDR3: CASSLAPGTSTEAFF. CDR3 in DNA: TGTGCCAGCAGCTTAGCTCCAGGGACTAGCACTGAAGCTTTCTTT. The gene calls are TRBV7-2 and TRBJ1-1; tentatively, D is TRBD1 (5 bases). CDR1 SGHTA and CDR2 FQGNSA come from the germline V gene. The germline V and J ends were trimmed by 0 bases and 4 bases, with 12 bases remaining between them. The CDR3 runs to 15 residues.

This chain joins TRBV14 and TRBJ2-5; D tentatively reads TRBD1 or TRBD2 (5 bases each). CDR1 is SGHDN and CDR2 is FVKESK in the germline V gene. The germline V and J ends were trimmed by 1 base and 4 bases, with 13 bases remaining between them. The CDR3 consists of 15 residues. The chain's CDR3 is CASSQVGNGGETQYF. The CDR3 region has the DNA TGTGCCAGCAGCCAAGTCGGGAATGGGGGAGAGACCCAGTACTTC.

The CDR3 sequence: CASRGTGQNTEAFF. The CDR3 DNA follows: TGCGCCAGCAGGGGCACGGGACAGAACACTGAAGCTTTCTTT. This sequence joins TRBV10-2 and TRBJ1-1, with TRBD1 as a possible D gene (6 bases). The CDR3 covers 14 residues. Between the trimmed V and J ends, which lost 6 bases and 1 base, there was a span of 12 bases. Looked up from germline, CDR1 is WSHSY and CDR2 is SAAADI.

The chain carries TRBV6-5 and TRBJ2-1, with D unresolved. This CDR3 has 12 amino acids. Trimming removed 5 bases at V and 4 bases at J, with 6 bases between. The germline V gene encodes CDR1 MNHEY and CDR2 SVGAGI. The CDR3 here is CASSTKYNEQFF. For the CDR3, the DNA is TGTGCCAGCAGTACCAAGTACAATGAGCAGTTCTTC.

The V gene is TRBV18, the J gene TRBJ2-6; tentative D call: TRBD1 (5 bases). CDR3 length: 17 residues. Deletions cut 7 bases from V and 0 bases from J, with 16 bases between. The germline gives CDR1 KGHSH, CDR2 LQKENI. The CDR3 nucleotides read TGTGCCAGCTGGCAGGGTGGAACCAACTCTGGGGCCAACGTCCTGACTTTC. Amino acids: CASWQGGTNSGANVLTF.

The chain uses TRBV7-9 and TRBJ1-1, with D unresolved. Looked up from germline, CDR1 is SEHNR and CDR2 is FQNEAQ (reference sequence). The V end was cut by 8 bases, the J end by 0 bases, with 10 bases between. The CDR3 sequence is 13 residues long. The CDR3 region has the DNA TGTGCCAGCGCGAATACGGTGAACACTGAAGCTTTCTTT. Translation: CASANTVNTEAFF.

The genes are TRBV9 and TRBJ1-1; no clear D. This CDR3 is built from 13 residues. V gave up 4 bases and J gave up 2 bases, with 9 bases separating them. Germline V gene lookup returns CDR1 SGDLS and CDR2 YYNGEE. The CDR3 region is CASSIGPNTEAFF. DNA of the CDR3: TGTGCCAGCAGCATTGGACCAAACACTGAAGCTTTCTTT.

The chain joins TRBV19 to TRBJ2-3; D is uncertain. The CDR3 loop spans 14 amino acids. V was clipped by 5 bases and J by 3 bases, with 12 bases between them. CDR1 and CDR2 (germline): LNHDA, SQIVND (reference sequence). The CDR3 nucleotides are TGTGCCAGTAGTGTAATACCACTTACAGATACGCAGTATTTT. Translation: CASSVIPLTDTQYF.

This clone was seen a handful of times. The chain employs TRBV6-1 and TRBJ2-5, with TRBD2 matching 10 bases. J was trimmed by 5 bases and V by 6 bases; bases with no gene match: 9. CDR1 and CDR2 from the germline V gene are MNHNS and SASEGT. The CDR3 runs to 15 residues. The CDR3 DNA reads as TGTGCCAGCAGGAGTAGCGGGAGGCTAGCGGAGACCCAGTACTTC. Protein sequence: CASRSSGRLAETQYF.

V gene TRBV25-1 combines with J gene TRBJ2-7, with 7 bases aligning to TRBD1. The CDR3 length is 15 residues. Germline V gives CDR1 MGHDK, CDR2 SYGVNS. The ends lost 3 bases at V and 0 bases at J; junction bases unmatched: 5. The CDR3 sequence is CASSDARQGSYEQYF. CDR3 bases: TGTGCCAGCAGTGACGCCCGACAGGGCTCCTACGAGCAGTACTTC.

The chain joins TRBV7-3 to TRBJ2-2; 11 nucleotides align to TRBD2. The V segment lost 5 bases and the J segment 6 bases; nucleotides outside the gene matches: 2. CDR1 and CDR2 from the germline V gene are SGHTA and FQGTGA. The CDR3 has 14 amino acids. The DNA for the CDR3 is TGTGCCAGCAGCCGACTAGCGGGGCCCGGGGAGCTGTTTTTT. Encoded protein: CASSRLAGPGELFF.

This clone showed up many times. The J gene is TRBJ1-1, the V gene TRBV6-1; D ambiguous. Trimming cost V 0 bases and J 5 bases, with 7 bases left between them. The length of the CDR3 is 13 residues. Germline CDR1 is MNHNS and CDR2 is SASEGT. CDR3 coding DNA: TGTGCCAGCAGTGAAGCGCGTTTGACTGAAGCTTTCTTT. Its translation: CASSEARLTEAFF.